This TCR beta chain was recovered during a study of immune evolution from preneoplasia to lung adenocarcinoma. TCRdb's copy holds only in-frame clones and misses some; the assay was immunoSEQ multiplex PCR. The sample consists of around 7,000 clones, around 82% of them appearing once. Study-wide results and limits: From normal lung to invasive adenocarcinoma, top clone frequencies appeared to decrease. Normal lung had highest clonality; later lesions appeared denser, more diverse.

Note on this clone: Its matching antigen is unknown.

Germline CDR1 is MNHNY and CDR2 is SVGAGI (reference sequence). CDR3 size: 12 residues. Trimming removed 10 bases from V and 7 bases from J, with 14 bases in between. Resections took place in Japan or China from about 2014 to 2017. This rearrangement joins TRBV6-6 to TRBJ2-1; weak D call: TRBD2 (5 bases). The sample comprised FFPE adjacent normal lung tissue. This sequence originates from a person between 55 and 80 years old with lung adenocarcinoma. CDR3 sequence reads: CATQDSLNEQFF. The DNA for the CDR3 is TGTGCCACCCAGGACTCGCTAAATGAGCAGTTCTTC.